This is a list of T cell receptor beta chains from one sample in a study of T cell responses to AZD1222 COVID-19 vaccine. The table came from immunoSEQ multiplex PCR; TCRdb's copy has only in-frame clones and leaves some out. The sample holds roughly 120,000 clones, more than 80% seen once. The sequencing used peripheral blood, collected on day 0 of AZD1222 vaccination. The receptors stem from an adult in good health. The CDR3 runs from the conserved cysteine through the conserved F or W. A D gene is named only where the DNA matches it firmly. Clone size is stated in some rows and not others, as once, few, many or a class when expanded.

TRBV19	TRBJ2-1	NA	NA	TGTGCCAGTAGTTTGGGGAATCCGCCCAATGGTTACAATGAGCAGTTCTTC	CASSLGNPPNGYNEQFF
TRBV11-3	TRBJ2-5	NA	TRBD1	TGTGCCAGCAGCAAAAACAGGGGGGCAAGGGAGACCCAGTACTTC	CASSKNRGARETQYF
TRBV12-3/TRBV12-4	TRBJ1-2	NA	TRBD1	TGTGCCAGCAGTAAACAGGGGCCCTATGGCTACACCTTC	CASSKQGPYGYTF
TRBV6-5	TRBJ1-1	NA	NA	TGTGCCAGCAGCCCCCAGGGATGGGCCGCTGAAGCTTTCTTT	CASSPQGWAAEAFF
TRBV10-2	TRBJ1-5	NA	NA	TGCGCCAGCAGTCGACAGGAGAACAATCAGCCCCAGCATTTT	CASSRQENNQPQHF
TRBV6-4	TRBJ1-5	many	NA	TGTGCCAGCAGTGCCAAGGGAGGGGTCGGGAATCAGCCCCAGCATTTT	CASSAKGGVGNQPQHF
TRBV5-1	TRBJ2-7	NA	TRBD2	TGCGCCAGCAGCTCCGGGACTAGCGGCTACGAGCAGTACTTC	CASSSGTSGYEQYF
TRBV7-9	TRBJ2-3	NA	TRBD1	TGTGCCAGCAGTCGCACAGGGGGCACAGATACGCAGTATTTT	CASSRTGGTDTQYF
TRBV29-1	TRBJ1-2	NA	NA	TGCAGCGCCCGATGGGGAGCCTATGGCTACACCTTC	CSARWGAYGYTF
TRBV18	TRBJ1-1	NA	NA	TGTGCCAGCTGCCAGGGGCGGAACACTGAAGCTTTCTTT	CASCQGRNTEAFF
TRBV5-1	TRBJ1-4	NA	NA	TGCGCCAGCAGCTTGGAGGGGGAGAATGAAAAACTGTTTTTT	CASSLEGENEKLFF
TRBV7-2	TRBJ1-2	NA	NA	TGTGCCAGCAGCTTTTCCCGGGGGCAAAACTATGGCTACACCTTC	CASSFSRGQNYGYTF
TRBV30	TRBJ1-5	NA	NA	TGTGCCTGGAGTACAGCTGCCAGCAATCAGCCCCAGCATTTT	CAWSTAASNQPQHF
TRBV5-1	TRBJ1-2	NA	NA	TGCGCCAGCAGCCGACGGGACGCGGATGGCTACACCTTC	CASSRRDADGYTF
TRBV7-3	TRBJ2-1	NA	NA	TGTGCCAGCAGCTTAACGCGAACAGGGTACAATGAGCAGTTCTTC	CASSLTRTGYNEQFF
TRBV20-1	TRBJ2-7	NA	NA	TGCAGTGCTTCCTGGGGCTACGAGCAGTACTTC	CSASWGYEQYF
TRBV10-2	TRBJ1-5	NA	NA	TGCGCCAGCCGGGAGGGGAGCAATCAGCCCCAGCATTTT	CASREGSNQPQHF
TRBV7-8	TRBJ2-7	once	NA	TGTGCCAGCAGCCTCCTGGCTGCGCACGAGCAGTACTTC	CASSLLAAHEQYF
TRBV7-3	TRBJ1-1	NA	NA	TGTGCCAGCAGCCCGACAACTGGGGCGAACACTGAAGCTTTCTTT	CASSPTTGANTEAFF
TRBV29-1	TRBJ2-5	once	NA	TGCAGCGTCGGAGCAGGGGATCTAAGGTACTTC	CSVGAGDLRYF
TRBV5-1	TRBJ2-3	NA	NA	TGCGCCAGCAGCTTGCAGGGGACAGATACGCAGTATTTT	CASSLQGTDTQYF